These 8 T cell receptor beta chains were all obtained from the same sample, sequenced in a study of healthy donors' naive CD4 and CD8 T cells. Each TCR library used approximately 500 ng of total RNA and a linear amplification protocol. TCRdb reanalysed the reads using MiXCR and keeps one entry per CDR3 protein. The sample yields approximately 200,000 distinct CDR3 sequences, about 76% seen once. Sequenced: naive CD4+ and CD8+ T cells sorted from blood, pooled from several donors. These TCRs come from a pool of human donors in good health; the sample pools cells from several healthy donors.

This clonotype was seen once. The V call is TRBV20-1, the J call TRBJ2-5; TRBD2 aligns across 11 bases. CDR3 length: 15 amino acids. Per the germline V gene, CDR1 is DFQATT and CDR2 is SNEGSKA (reference sequence). The CDR3 DNA follows: TGCAGCCCAACGCACAGACTAGCGGGACAAGAGACCCAGTACTTC. Translation: CSPTHRLAGQETQYF.

This chain connects TRBV29-1 to TRBJ2-5, with D perhaps matching TRBD1 (6 bases). The germline V gene encodes CDR1 SQVTM and CDR2 ANQGSEA. Trimming left V 6 bases short and J 5 bases short, with 13 bases between. The CDR3 covers 12 residues. CDR3 loop: CSVQGSGETQYF. In DNA form, the CDR3 reads TGCAGCGTCCAGGGGTCCGGTGAGACCCAGTACTTC.

This CDR3 reads CSVPGAGPVGLVTEAFF. In DNA, the CDR3 is TGCAGCGTTCCCGGGGCAGGGCCTGTCGGGTTGGTTACTGAAGCTTTCTTT. V gene TRBV29-1 combines with J gene TRBJ1-1; tentative D call: TRBD1 (5 bases). Trimming removed 5 bases at V and 5 bases at J, with 27 bases between. The CDR3 extends over 17 amino acids. The germline V gene has CDR1 SQVTM and CDR2 ANQGSEA.

This chain uses TRBV7-8 with TRBJ1-1; D ambiguous. The CDR3 totals 17 residues. V lost 1 base and J lost 2, with 17 bases in between. The germline CDR1 and CDR2 sequences are SGHVS and FQNEAQ. The DNA of the CDR3 is TGTGCCAGCAGCTTAGGTCCGAGATCGGTCGGAAACACTGAAGCTTTCTTT. It is translated as CASSLGPRSVGNTEAFF.

The rearrangement joins TRBV29-1 to TRBJ2-7, with TRBD2 matching 8 bases. The CDR3 sequence is 15 residues long. With V trimmed by 1 base and J by 3 bases, 8 bases remained unmatched. Germline assignment: CDR1 SQVTM and CDR2 ANQGSEA. CDR3 protein: CSVEGLASGFYEQYF. The CDR3 nucleotides are TGCAGCGTTGAAGGTCTGGCTAGCGGGTTCTACGAGCAGTACTTC.

The chain recombines TRBV12-3 or TRBV12-4 with TRBJ2-7, with D maybe TRBD1 (6 bases). CDR3 length equals 14 residues. V was cut by 5 bases and J by 0 bases, with 11 bases left in between. This CDR3 is CASSLGHVSYEQYF. The CDR3 DNA sequence: TGTGCCAGCAGTCTGGGACATGTCTCCTACGAGCAGTACTTC.

The chain links TRBV4-1 to TRBJ2-1; the D gene is possibly TRBD2 (5 bases). V was trimmed by 0 bases and J by 5 bases, leaving 14 bases between them. This CDR3 is built from 16 residues. CDR1 and CDR2 from the germline V gene are MGHRA and YSYEKL. Here the CDR3 reads CASSQDRSGIDNEQFF. The CDR3 DNA sequence: TGCGCCAGCAGCCAAGATAGGTCCGGGATCGACAATGAGCAGTTCTTC.

The chain is built from TRBV19 and TRBJ2-7; TRBD1 aligns across 7 bases. Germline-derived CDR1 and CDR2 are LNHDA and SQIVND (reference sequence). With 6 bases clipped from V and 4 bases from J, the junction kept 9 bases outside the gene matches. The CDR3 extends over 14 amino acids. CDR3 bases: TGTGCCAGTAGATCCGCCGGGGACAGTTACGAGCAGTACTTC. Its translation: CASRSAGDSYEQYF.